These T cell receptor beta chains were read from a single sample in a study of neoadjuvant anti-PD-1 for oral cavity cancer. Some clones are missing from TCRdb's copy, which holds only in-frame ones; the method was immunoSEQ multiplex PCR. The table has 4,500 to 6,000 clones, roughly 64% seen once. This sample comprised tumor tissue, obtained before nivolumab (anti-PD-1) treatment. The source of these receptors is a person aged 35-80 years with oral cavity squamous cell carcinoma. Each CDR3 is given with its conserved first and last residue. D genes are given only for firm matches. Rows give clone size only sometimes, using once, few, many, or a class for an expanded clone.

TRBD1,TRBV29-1,TRBJ1-1,large,TGCAGCGTGGTCAGGGGGCGCGTCACTGAAGCTTTCTTT,CSVVRGRVTEAFF
-,TRBV29-1,TRBJ1-2,-,TGCAGCGTTGCCCCCCCCTCGTTCAGTGGCTACACCTTC,CSVAPPSFSGYTF
-,TRBV5-1,TRBJ2-1,few,TGCGCCAGCAGCTTGCAAGCTTCCAATGAGCAGTTCTTC,CASSLQASNEQFF
TRBD1,TRBV7-9,TRBJ1-3,few,TGTGCCAGCAGCTTAGCCGGGACAGCCTCTGGAAACACCATATATTTT,CASSLAGTASGNTIYF
-,TRBV27,TRBJ1-1,-,TGTGCCAGCAGTTTAAGACGTATGAACACTGAAGCTTTCTTT,CASSLRRMNTEAFF
-,TRBV7-6,TRBJ2-5,-,TGTGCCAGCAGGGCAGGGGACGGGACCCAGTACTTC,CASRAGDGTQYF
TRBD1,TRBV7-9,TRBJ1-1,few,TGTGCCAGCAGATTCCGGGACAGGGCTTCGAACACTGAAGCTTTCTTT,CASRFRDRASNTEAFF
-,TRBV2,TRBJ1-4,-,TGTGCCAGCAGTGGGACGCGTGCAACTAATGAAAAACTGTTTTTT,CASSGTRATNEKLFF
TRBD1,TRBV11-2,TRBJ1-4,-,TGTGCCAGCAGCTTAAACAGGGGGAATGAAAAACTGTTTTTT,CASSLNRGNEKLFF
-,TRBV10-3,TRBJ1-5,-,TGTGCCATCAGTGAGCAGAGACAAGGAACTCAGCCCCAGCATTTT,CAISEQRQGTQPQHF
-,TRBV4-1,TRBJ2-1,-,TGCGCCAGCAGCCAACGCCGGAACGGGTACAATGAGCAGTTCTTC,CASSQRRNGYNEQFF
TRBD2,TRBV10-2,TRBJ2-2,-,TGCGCCAGCTCATTAGCGGGAGGTAACACCGGGGAGCTGTTTTTT,CASSLAGGNTGELFF
-,TRBV5-4,TRBJ2-5,once,TGTGCCAGCAGCTGGGTCAGCCAAGAGACCCAGTACTTC,CASSWVSQETQYF
-,TRBV11-3,TRBJ1-1,-,TGTGCCAGCAGCTTGGACAGGAACACTGAAGCTTTCTTT,CASSLDRNTEAFF
-,TRBV6-5,TRBJ2-7,-,TGTGCCAGCAGCAAAGACGGGTCCCAATTCTACGAGCAGTACTTC,CASSKDGSQFYEQYF
TRBD1,TRBV27,TRBJ1-2,-,TGTGCCAGCAGCCACGGTGACAGGGGAGGAGGCTACACCTTC,CASSHGDRGGGYTF
TRBD1,TRBV23-1,TRBJ1-4,-,TGCGCCAGCAGTCAATGGCAGGGGGATCATGGAAACGAAAAACTGTTTTTT,CASSQWQGDHGNEKLFF
TRBD1,TRBV6-1,TRBJ2-1,-,TGTGCCAGCAGTCCGACAGGGGACAATGAGCAGTTCTTC,CASSPTGDNEQFF
-,TRBV6-7,TRBJ2-7,-,TGTGCCAGCAATCTAGGTTACGAGCAGTACTTC,CASNLGYEQYF
-,TRBV5-4,TRBJ1-2,few,TGTGCCAGCAGCATGAACGGTGTCGGCTACACCTTC,CASSMNGVGYTF
-,TRBV5-6,TRBJ2-3,-,TGTGCCAGCAGCTTGGACGGGGCTACAGATACGCAGTATTTT,CASSLDGATDTQYF
TRBD1,TRBV27,TRBJ2-5,few,TGTGCCAGCAGAAAGGGACAGGTCCAAGAGACCCAGTACTTC,CASRKGQVQETQYF
-,TRBV7-9,TRBJ1-1,-,TGTGCCAGCAGCTTAGTCGGGGGGCGTTTGGCTGAAGCTTTCTTT,CASSLVGGRLAEAFF
-,TRBV10-3,TRBJ2-6,few,TGTGCCATCAGTGATGAGGGCTCTGGGGCCAACGTCCTGACTTTC,CAISDEGSGANVLTF
-,TRBV28,TRBJ1-2,few,TGTGCCAGCAGTTTCCCCAGGGAAAATAACTATGGCTACACCTTC,CASSFPRENNYGYTF
-,TRBV19,TRBJ1-5,-,TGTGCCAGTAGCAGACAGTCCGATCAGCCCCAGCATTTT,CASSRQSDQPQHF
-,TRBV9,TRBJ2-7,-,TGTGCCAGCAGCCCCGGACAGCAACTCTTTTCCTACGAGCAGTACTTC,CASSPGQQLFSYEQYF
-,TRBV19,TRBJ1-2,few,TGTGCCAGTAGTATTGGCAGATACTATGGCTACACCTTC,CASSIGRYYGYTF
TRBD1,TRBV5-4,TRBJ1-3,few,TGTGCCAGCAGCCAGACAGGGTTGTTTTGGGACACCATATATTTT,CASSQTGLFWDTIYF
-,TRBV2,TRBJ1-5,-,TGTGCCAGCAGTTTGACAACCGGGGGTCAGCCCCAGCATTTT,CASSLTTGGQPQHF
-,TRBV28,TRBJ1-5,-,TGTGCCAGCAGTCCAGGAGGACGGGATAGCAATCAGCCCCAGCATTTT,CASSPGGRDSNQPQHF
-,TRBV5-1,TRBJ1-4,-,TGCGCCAGCAGCTTGGCGTCCGACAGCTCGTTTGAAAAACTGTTTTTT,CASSLASDSSFEKLFF
-,TRBV6-1,TRBJ1-4,-,TGTGCCAGCAGTCATTACAGGGAATATGAAAAACTGTTTTTT,CASSHYREYEKLFF
-,TRBV5-1,TRBJ1-2,-,TGCGCCAGCAGCTTGGAAGGCCAGAACACACCCGGCTACACCTTC,CASSLEGQNTPGYTF
-,TRBV6-5,TRBJ2-7,-,TGTGCCAGCAGTTCCCTCTTAATGGGCTACGAGCAGTACTTC,CASSSLLMGYEQYF
TRBD1,TRBV6-1,TRBJ1-1,-,TGTGCCAGCTACGGACCCAGACAGGGAGGGATGGCTTTCTTT,CASYGPRQGGMAFF
-,TRBV19,TRBJ2-4,-,TGTGCCAGTAGTATCACCACCCTAGCCAAAAACATTCAGTACTTC,CASSITTLAKNIQYF
-,TRBV6-1,TRBJ2-1,few,TGTGCCAGCAGTGAACCACCGGGATATATTGGCAATGAGCAGTTCTTC,CASSEPPGYIGNEQFF
TRBD2,TRBV5-1,TRBJ2-7,-,TGCGCCAGCAGTACTAGCGGGAAAGGCGAGCAGTACTTC,CASSTSGKGEQYF
-,TRBV6-4,TRBJ2-6,-,TGTGCCAGCAGTGACGGGGGTTCTGGGGCCAACGTCCTGACTTTC,CASSDGGSGANVLTF
-,TRBV7-3,TRBJ2-1,-,TGTGCCAGCAGCTCTAACCGCCTAGAGGGGAATGAGCAGTTCTTC,CASSSNRLEGNEQFF
TRBD2,TRBV6-4,TRBJ2-7,-,TGTGCCAGCTGGGGACTAGTTTTCGTGCAGTACTTC,CASWGLVFVQYF
-,TRBV5-6,TRBJ2-3,-,TGTGCCAGCAGCATCCGGACAGCAGATACGCAGTATTTT,CASSIRTADTQYF
-,TRBV5-1,TRBJ2-6,few,TGCGCCAGCAGCGTCGTTACGGGGGGCAGTGGGGCCAACGTCCTGACTTTC,CASSVVTGGSGANVLTF
-,TRBV6-5,TRBJ1-1,few,TGTGCCAGCAGTTACTCGAGACAGAACACTGAAGCTTTCTTT,CASSYSRQNTEAFF
-,TRBV28,TRBJ2-1,-,TGTGCCAGCAGTTTTTCGGGGGAGCAGTTCTTC,CASSFSGEQFF
-,TRBV18,TRBJ2-7,-,TGTGCCAGCTCGGAGAGCTCCTACGAGCAGTACTTC,CASSESSYEQYF
-,TRBV28,TRBJ2-7,-,TGTGCCAGCAGTTTGGCAGGGGCCACCACCTACGAGCAGTACTTC,CASSLAGATTYEQYF
TRBD2,TRBV5-4,TRBJ2-2,-,TGTGCCAGCAGCTTGTTTAGCGGGGGCACGGGTATCGGGGAGCTGTTTTTT,CASSLFSGGTGIGELFF
TRBD1,TRBV28,TRBJ1-2,-,TGTGCCAGCAGTCCCCAGGGGGGGAACTATGGCTACACCTTC,CASSPQGGNYGYTF
-,TRBV15,TRBJ1-2,-,TGTGCCACCAGCAGAGCCGAGGGCCCCGGCTACACCTTC,CATSRAEGPGYTF
-,TRBV18,TRBJ2-3,-,TGTGCCAGTAATCCGTACCCCACAGATACGCAGTATTTT,CASNPYPTDTQYF
-,TRBV5-6,TRBJ2-7,-,TGTGCCAGCAGCTTGGGTTGGCGACTAGAAGGTTTCGAGCAGTACTTC,CASSLGWRLEGFEQYF
-,TRBV28,TRBJ1-1,few,TGTGCCAGCAGTGGTGGGTTTGAAGCTTTCTTT,CASSGGFEAFF
-,TRBV6-5,TRBJ1-2,-,TGTGCCAGCAGCCAGGGAGGGGGTTTTCTTGGCTACACCTTC,CASSQGGGFLGYTF
-,TRBV6-6,TRBJ2-5,-,TGTGCCAGCAGTACTTACATCGGGACCCAGTACTTC,CASSTYIGTQYF
-,TRBV9,TRBJ2-3,few,TGTGCCAGCAGCCCGAACGGTGGGGGGCCCACGCAGTATTTT,CASSPNGGGPTQYF
-,TRBV19,TRBJ1-4,-,TGTGCCAGTAGTCCCCGAAGGGCAACTAATGAAAAACTGTTTTTT,CASSPRRATNEKLFF
-,TRBV19,TRBJ1-1,few,TGTGCCATACAGGGTTTGGGGAACACTGAAGCTTTCTTT,CAIQGLGNTEAFF